The 15 T cell receptor beta chains below were found in one sample sequenced in a study of T cells in women clearing cervical HPV infection. Sequencing used immunoSEQ multiplex PCR; TCRdb keeps in-frame clones, though not all of them. This repertoire includes tens of thousands of clones. Sequenced sample: blood buffy coat. Source of these receptors: a woman aged 18 to 75 with a cervical HPV16 infection that either progressed to CIN3+ or cleared (not recorded which).

A remark on this clone: The sequenced fragment ends 3 residues before the CDR3 boundary, so the rest is inferred from the germline J gene. The chain employs TRBV20-1 and TRBJ1-5; D possibly corresponds to TRBD1 (5 bases). V lost 0 bases, J lost 6 bases, and 15 bases lay in between. Germline CDR1 is DFQATT and CDR2 is SNEGSKA (reference sequence). This CDR3 is 15 amino acids long. The CDR3 sequence is CSARDLGAPGQPQHF. The part of the CDR3 DNA that was read is TGCAGTGCTAGAGATCTAGGGGCCCCGGGTCAGCCC.

For this clone: The CDR3 end lies 3 residues beyond the end of the read and is filled in from the germline J gene. This chain links TRBV12-3 or TRBV12-4 with TRBJ2-7, with 8 bases matching TRBD1. The junction had 7 bases not matched to a gene; V was cut back by 2 bases and J by 1 base. CDR3 length: 16 residues. The covered CDR3 bases are TGTGCCAGCAGTTTAAGAGGACAGGGCCTATCCTACGAG. Its protein product is CASSLRGQGLSYE. The CDR3 in its entirety is CASSLRGQGLSYEQYF.

The CDR3 sequence is CASSSGWFSANYGQYF. The covered CDR3 bases are TGTGCCAGCAGTTCGGGGTGGTTTTCAGCTAACTATGGT. This chain joins TRBV7-7 and TRBJ2-4, with a possible D match to TRBD2 (5 bases). The observed sequence ends 3 residues before the CDR3 terminus, with the missing tail filled in from the germline J gene. The CDR3 contains 16 residues. Germline V gene data show CDR1 as SSHAT and CDR2 as FNYEAQ (reference sequence).

A note on this clone: The CDR3 end is not reached by the read, which stops 3 residues before it; the germline J gene fills it in. The V call is TRBV19, the J call TRBJ2-5, with D maybe TRBD1 (5 bases). V gave up 0 bases and J gave up 2 bases, with 10 bases separating them. This CDR3 region has 15 residues. Germline values: CDR1 LNHDA, CDR2 SQIVND (reference sequence). CDR3 region: CASSIESPGQETQYF. CDR3 DNA (partial): TGTGCCAGTAGTATAGAATCCCCAGGGCAAGAGACC.

A note on this clone: The CDR3 end lies 3 residues beyond the end of the read and is filled in from the germline J gene. The chain links TRBV28 to TRBJ1-2, with 10 bases aligning to TRBD1. CDR3 length: 13 residues. Germline CDR1 and CDR2: MDHEN and SYDVKM. CDR3 region: CASSTGQGGGYTF. CDR3 DNA (partial): TGTGCCAGCAGCACTGGACAGGGGGGCGGC.

Turning to this clone: The read terminates 3 residues ahead of where the CDR3 ends, so the germline J gene completes it. The chain uses TRBV6-1 and TRBJ2-7; unclear D gene. The CDR3 runs 13 residues. V was cut by 2 bases and J by 6 bases, with 11 bases left in between. Germline CDR1 is MNHNS and CDR2 is SASEGT. The sequenced CDR3 bases are TGTGCCAGCAGTGAATCGTACCCACTCGAG. Its protein product is CASSESYPLE. The CDR3 in full is CASSESYPLEQYF.

Remarks on this clone: The read ends 3 residues before the CDR3 terminus; that terminus is restored from the germline J gene. This chain links TRBV10-3 with TRBJ2-7; the D is unclear. CDR3 length: 12 residues. The ends were cut back, 0 bases at V and 5 bases at J, with 5 bases in the middle. The germline V gene has CDR1 ENHRY and CDR2 SYGVKD. CDR3 DNA, as far as it was read: TGTGCCATCAGTGAGTCTCTCGACGAG. It yields the protein CAISESLDE. In full, the CDR3 reads CAISESLDEQYF.

Remarks on this clone: Read coverage stops 3 residues before the CDR3 terminus; the germline J gene supplies the remainder. The rearrangement joins TRBV19 to TRBJ2-7, with D possibly being TRBD1 (5 bases). Germline values: CDR1 LNHDA, CDR2 SQIVND (reference sequence). Trimming removed 3 bases at V and 5 bases at J, with 14 bases between. This CDR3 contains 14 residues. CDR3 region: CASSIRAGWDEQYF. The covered CDR3 bases are TGTGCCAGTAGTATTCGTGCAGGGTGGGACGAG.

About this clone itself: The read is 3 residues too short to cover the CDR3 end, so that end is filled in from the germline J gene. The chain is built from TRBV10-3 and TRBJ1-4; 8 nucleotides line up with TRBD1. V shed 8 bases and J 7 bases; nucleotides not matched to a gene: 3. CDR3 length: 12 residues. Germline V CDR1 and CDR2: ENHRY, SYGVKD. This chain's CDR3 is CAIGQGGEKLFF. The DNA read from the CDR3 is TGTGCCATCGGACAGGGAGGTGAAAAA.

CDR3 bases read: TGTGCCAGCAGTTCAGCTAGGAGCAATGAG. Translated, it gives CASSSARSNE. The whole CDR3 protein is CASSSARSNEQFF. This chain links TRBV6-2 or TRBV6-3 with TRBJ2-1; D unclear. The CDR3 end lies 3 residues beyond the end of the read and is filled in from the germline J gene. The CDR3 is made up of 13 amino acids. CDR1 and CDR2 from the germline V gene are MNHEY and SVGEGT. V was pared by 4 bases and J by 6 bases, with 10 bases between.

On this clone: Sequence at one end of the junction differs from germline and may be a read error. The read ends 3 residues before the CDR3 terminus; that terminus is restored from the germline J gene. The V and J genes are TRBV19 and TRBJ1-3; the D is unclear. The CDR3 has 13 amino acids. CDR1 and CDR2 from the germline V gene are LNHDA and SQIVND (reference sequence). This chain's CDR3 is CASSIGQEDTIYF. CDR3 DNA, as far as it was read: TGTGCCAGTAGTATCGGCCAAGAAGACACA.

With respect to this clone: The read ends 3 residues shy of where the CDR3 ends; the end is completed using the germline J gene. The gene calls are TRBV29-1 and TRBJ2-1, with TRBD2 as a possible D gene (6 bases). The CDR3 runs to 13 residues. The germline V gene has CDR1 SQVTM and CDR2 ANQGSEA. Trimming left V 6 bases short and J 3 bases short, with 12 bases between. CDR3 DNA (partial): TGCAGCGTGTACCCGGGGGACTACAATGAG. Amino acid sequence: CSVYPGDYNE. The entire CDR3 is CSVYPGDYNEQFF.

A word on this clone: The CDR3 goes on 3 residues after the read ends, and that part is filled in from the germline J gene. J is TRBJ1-2 and V is TRBV19, with 8 bases matching TRBD1. The V gene's germline CDR1 is LNHDA and CDR2 SQIVND (reference sequence). V lost 9 bases, J lost 7 bases, and 7 bases stayed unmatched. This CDR3 is 12 amino acids long. The covered CDR3 bases are TGTGCCAGCCGAGACAGGGGCGGTGGC. Translation: CASRDRGGG. Given in full, the CDR3 is CASRDRGGGYTF.

A word on this clone: The observed sequence ends 3 residues before the CDR3 terminus, with the missing tail filled in from the germline J gene. The chain recombines TRBV2 with TRBJ2-7, with a possible D match to TRBD1 (5 bases). CDR1 is SNHLY, CDR2 FYNNEI, per germline. Trimming shortened V by 8 bases and J by 0 bases, and 20 bases separated the two germline ends. This CDR3 is built from 16 residues. This CDR3 is CASGWGTPVGSYEQYF. CDR3 bases read: TGTGCCAGCGGCTGGGGCACCCCGGTGGGCTCCTACGAG.

In the case of this clone: Read coverage stops 3 residues before the CDR3 terminus; the germline J gene supplies the remainder. This chain uses TRBV28 with TRBJ2-3; 11 positions agree with TRBD2. The CDR3 contains 15 residues. Germline CDR1 is MDHEN and CDR2 is SYDVKM. V shed 2 bases and J 6 bases; nucleotides not matched to a gene: 4. The CDR3 spells CASSLRRTSGDTQYF. The part of the CDR3 DNA that was read is TGTGCCAGCAGTTTAAGGAGGACTAGCGGGGATACG. Based on the CDR3 plus reference TRBV28 and TRBJ2-3, the full variable domain is DVKVTQSSRYLVKRTGEKVFLECVQDMDHENMFWYRQDPGLGLRLIYFSYDVKMKEKGDIPEGYSVSREKKERFSLILESASTNQTSMYLCASSLRRTSGDTQYFGPGTRLTVL.